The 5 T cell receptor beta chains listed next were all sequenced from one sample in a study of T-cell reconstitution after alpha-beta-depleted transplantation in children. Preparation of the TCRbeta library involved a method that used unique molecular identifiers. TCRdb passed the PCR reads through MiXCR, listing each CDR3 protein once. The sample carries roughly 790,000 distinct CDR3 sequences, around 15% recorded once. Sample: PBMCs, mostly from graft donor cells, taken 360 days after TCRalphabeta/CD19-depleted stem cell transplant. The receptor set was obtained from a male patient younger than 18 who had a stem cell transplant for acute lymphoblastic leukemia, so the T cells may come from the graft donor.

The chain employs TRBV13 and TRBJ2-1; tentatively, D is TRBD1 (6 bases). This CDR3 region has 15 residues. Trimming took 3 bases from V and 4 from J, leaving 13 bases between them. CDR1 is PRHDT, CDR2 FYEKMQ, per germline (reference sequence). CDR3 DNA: TGTGCCAGCAGCTTCAGGGACAACCCATACAATGAGCAGTTCTTC. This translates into CASSFRDNPYNEQFF.

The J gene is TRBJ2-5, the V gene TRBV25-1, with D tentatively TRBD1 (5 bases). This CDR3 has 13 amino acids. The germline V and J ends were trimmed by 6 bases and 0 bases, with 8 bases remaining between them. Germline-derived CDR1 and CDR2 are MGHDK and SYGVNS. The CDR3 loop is CASRTVYQETQYF. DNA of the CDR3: TGTGCCAGCAGGACAGTCTACCAAGAGACCCAGTACTTC.

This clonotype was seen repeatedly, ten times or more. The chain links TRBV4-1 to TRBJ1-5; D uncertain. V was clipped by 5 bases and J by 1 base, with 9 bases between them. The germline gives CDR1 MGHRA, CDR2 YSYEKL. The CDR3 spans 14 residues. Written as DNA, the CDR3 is TGCGCCAGCAGCGCCCTGGGGAGCAATCAGCCCCAGCATTTT. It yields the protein CASSALGSNQPQHF.

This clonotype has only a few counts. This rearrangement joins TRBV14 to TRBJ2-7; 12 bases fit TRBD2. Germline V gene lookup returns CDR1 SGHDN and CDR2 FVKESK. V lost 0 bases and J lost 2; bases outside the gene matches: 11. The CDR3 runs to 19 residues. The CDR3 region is CASSQDPTSGSWTPYEQYF. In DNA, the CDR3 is TGTGCCAGCAGCCAAGATCCGACTAGCGGGAGTTGGACGCCCTACGAGCAGTACTTC.

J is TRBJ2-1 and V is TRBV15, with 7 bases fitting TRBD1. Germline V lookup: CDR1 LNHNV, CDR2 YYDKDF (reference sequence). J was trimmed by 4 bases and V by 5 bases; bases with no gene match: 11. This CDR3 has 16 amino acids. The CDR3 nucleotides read TGTGCCACCAGCCCACGACAGGGAGTTATATACAATGAGCAGTTCTTC. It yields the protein CATSPRQGVIYNEQFF.